This T cell receptor beta chain emerged from a study of neurological immune-mediated disorders. Whole-study findings and limits: Levels of TCR clonal expansion peaked in HTLV-1-associated myelopathy and reached their lowest in multiple sclerosis, under those of healthy controls.

Sequencing runs each yielded over 190 million TCR-beta sequences from 15-18 subjects. TCRdb ran MiXCR on the 5' RACE reads and lists one entry per CDR3 protein. The sample holds roughly 30,000 distinct CDR3 sequences, around a quarter seen once. The CDR3 loop spans 14 amino acids. Trimming pared 2 bases from V and 6 bases from J, leaving 12 bases between. The germline V gene has CDR1 LGHNT and CDR2 FRNRAP. This clonotype has a count of ten or more. The antigen is undetermined. This chain joins TRBV12-5 and TRBJ2-3, with D perhaps TRBD1 (6 bases). Sample: CD4+ T cells from blood. This clonotype was sampled from a man between 50 and 59 years old with HTLV-1-associated myelopathy (HAM/TSP). This CDR3 is CASGLTGTPDTQYF. CDR3 nucleotides: TGTGCTAGTGGTTTGACCGGGACACCCGATACGCAGTATTTT.